This TCR beta chain was found in a study of radiotherapy plus CTLA-4 blockade in lung cancer. The wider study: Among enrolled patients, over 15% responded and more than 25% achieved disease control. The study, taken as a whole, reports: In blood, after radiotherapy plus ipilimumab, tumor-derived TCR clones expanded. The best prediction of response reportedly came from early blood T cell clone dynamics, with interferon-beta.

Here immunoSEQ multiplex PCR was the method, and the copy in TCRdb shows in-frame clones only, minus some. The data show tens of thousands of clones, about four fifths seen once. Concerning this clone: Its target is unknown.

Enrolled patients, whose metastatic non-small-cell lung cancer was chemo-refractory, received focal radiation plus CTLA-4 blockade with ipilimumab. The CDR3 loop spans 16 amino acids. In germline, CDR1 is MNHEY, CDR2 SMNVEV (reference sequence). Trimming cost V 4 bases and J 2 bases, with 17 bases left between them. This clonotype was sampled from a human donor with non-small cell lung cancer that progressed on radiotherapy plus ipilimumab. This sample comprised peripheral blood, obtained from a patient treated with radiotherapy plus ipilimumab. The chain carries TRBV27 and TRBJ1-2; D remains ambiguous. The CDR3 here is CASSSLIGLGNYGYTF. The CDR3 nucleotides read TGTGCCAGCAGTTCATTAATTGGCCTAGGGAACTATGGCTACACCTTC.